Listed below are T cell receptor beta chains from one sample, sequenced in a study of T-cell reconstitution after alpha-beta-depleted transplantation in children. TCRdb re-derived calls from the PCR reads in MiXCR, one entry per CDR3 protein. The sample has 95,000 to 150,000 distinct CDR3 sequences; about 23% are singletons. The sequences come from PBMCs, mostly from graft donor cells, collected 180 days after TCRalphabeta/CD19-depleted stem cell transplant. Receptor source: a male patient under 10 years old who had a stem cell transplant for chronic granulomatous disease, so the T cells may come from the graft donor. CDR3s include the opening cysteine and the closing phenylalanine or tryptophan. The order of the fields is V gene, D gene, clone size, J gene, CDR3 protein, CDR3 DNA. D genes are given only for firm matches. Only part of the rows carry a size: once, few, many, or a class if the clone is expanded.

V: TRBV24-1
D: TRBD1
size: many
J: TRBJ2-5
CDR3: CATSDGGQYRETQYF
DNA: TGTGCCACCAGTGATGGGGGACAGTACCGGGAGACCCAGTACTTC

V: TRBV20-1
D: .
size: few
J: TRBJ1-2
CDR3: CSANSQGDYGYTF
DNA: TGCAGTGCGAATTCCCAGGGAGACTATGGCTACACCTTC

V: TRBV7-2
D: .
size: many
J: TRBJ2-1
CDR3: CASSSPSYNEQFF
DNA: TGTGCCAGCAGCTCCCCGTCCTACAATGAGCAGTTCTTC

V: TRBV15
D: .
size: .
J: TRBJ2-4
CDR3: CATKGKNIQYF
DNA: TGTGCCACCAAGGGCAAAAACATTCAGTACTTC

V: TRBV29-1
D: TRBD1
size: many
J: TRBJ2-2
CDR3: CSAARDRGTGELFF
DNA: TGCAGCGCCGCCCGGGACAGGGGAACCGGGGAGCTGTTTTTT

V: TRBV12-3/TRBV12-4
D: .
size: .
J: TRBJ2-7
CDR3: CASSSYGGTYEQYF
DNA: TGTGCCAGCAGTTCCTACGGCGGAACCTACGAGCAGTACTTC

V: TRBV20-1
D: TRBD2
size: many
J: TRBJ2-1
CDR3: CSARPPSGREYNEQFF
DNA: TGCAGTGCTAGGCCCCCTTCAGGGAGGGAGTACAATGAGCAGTTCTTC

V: TRBV4-2
D: TRBD2
size: .
J: TRBJ2-1
CDR3: CASSLGQREGPLFF
DNA: TGTGCCAGCAGCCTTGGGCAGCGGGAGGGCCCTCTGTTCTTC

V: TRBV12-3/TRBV12-4
D: TRBD1
size: many
J: TRBJ1-1
CDR3: CASSQAPQGRDTEAFF
DNA: TGTGCCAGCAGCCAAGCCCCACAGGGGCGAGACACTGAAGCTTTCTTT

V: TRBV7-8
D: TRBD2
size: few
J: TRBJ2-3
CDR3: CASSWGLATTDTQYF
DNA: TGTGCCAGCAGCTGGGGACTAGCGACGACAGATACGCAGTATTTT

V: TRBV29-1
D: .
size: many
J: TRBJ2-1
CDR3: CSAPARDEQFF
DNA: TGCAGCGCTCCTGCCCGAGATGAGCAGTTCTTC

V: TRBV6-5
D: .
size: few
J: TRBJ2-1
CDR3: CASSYRSDAYGAYNEQFF
DNA: TGTGCCAGCAGTTACCGCTCAGACGCCTATGGGGCCTACAATGAGCAGTTCTTC

V: TRBV4-1
D: .
size: many
J: TRBJ2-5
CDR3: CASSQGSSQETQYF
DNA: TGCGCCAGCAGCCAAGGGTCAAGCCAAGAGACCCAGTACTTC

V: TRBV5-6
D: .
size: few
J: TRBJ2-5
CDR3: CASSLVGFQETQYF
DNA: TGTGCCAGCAGCTTGGTCGGTTTCCAAGAGACCCAGTACTTC

V: TRBV5-1
D: .
size: .
J: TRBJ2-7
CDR3: CASSLGSGWGRSYEQYF
DNA: TGCGCCAGCAGCTTGGGGAGTGGTTGGGGGCGCAGCTACGAGCAGTACTTC

V: TRBV6-1
D: .
size: many
J: TRBJ2-1
CDR3: CASSRDSYNEQFF
DNA: TGTGCCAGCAGCCGCGACAGTTACAATGAGCAGTTCTTC

V: TRBV20-1
D: TRBD1
size: few
J: TRBJ1-5
CDR3: CSARALDREREQPQHF
DNA: TGCAGTGCTAGAGCGCTAGACAGGGAGAGGGAACAGCCCCAGCATTTT

V: TRBV5-5
D: TRBD2
size: few
J: TRBJ2-1
CDR3: CASRELAGGFNEQFF
DNA: TGTGCCAGCAGAGAACTAGCGGGGGGCTTCAATGAGCAGTTCTTC

V: TRBV6-4
D: .
size: .
J: TRBJ2-3
CDR3: CASSPTGGGTDTQYF
DNA: TGTGCCAGCAGCCCTACAGGGGGGGGCACAGATACGCAGTATTTT

V: TRBV5-5
D: .
size: few
J: TRBJ1-2
CDR3: CASSLGPDVDTYGYTF
DNA: TGTGCCAGCAGCTTGGGGCCGGATGTAGACACATATGGCTACACCTTC

V: TRBV7-2
D: .
size: many
J: TRBJ2-5
CDR3: CASSLVFSETQYF
DNA: TGTGCCAGCAGCTTAGTTTTTTCAGAGACCCAGTACTTC

V: TRBV29-1
D: .
size: many
J: TRBJ1-2
CDR3: CSVELGYGYTF
DNA: TGCAGCGTTGAATTGGGCTATGGCTACACCTTC

V: TRBV20-1
D: .
size: .
J: TRBJ2-5
CDR3: CSARNPETQYF
DNA: TGCAGTGCTAGAAATCCCGAGACCCAGTACTTC

V: TRBV12-3/TRBV12-4
D: TRBD2
size: few
J: TRBJ2-2
CDR3: CASSLTSGPGELFF
DNA: TGTGCCAGCAGTTTGACTAGCGGTCCCGGGGAGCTGTTTTTT

V: TRBV29-1
D: .
size: few
J: TRBJ2-5
CDR3: CSGVTDQETQYF
DNA: TGCAGCGGGGTGACGGACCAAGAGACCCAGTACTTC

V: TRBV28
D: .
size: few
J: TRBJ2-1
CDR3: CASTMGAAAWQFF
DNA: TGTGCCAGCACCATGGGGGCCGCAGCTTGGCAGTTCTTC

V: TRBV12-3/TRBV12-4
D: .
size: many
J: TRBJ2-7
CDR3: CASSGRSSYEQYF
DNA: TGTGCCAGCAGCGGACGGAGCTCCTACGAGCAGTACTTC

V: TRBV7-2
D: TRBD2
size: .
J: TRBJ2-7
CDR3: CASRSLGTTYEQYF
DNA: TGTGCCAGCAGATCACTCGGGACTACCTACGAGCAGTACTTC

V: TRBV4-3
D: .
size: many
J: TRBJ2-1
CDR3: CASSQGSSYPNEQFF
DNA: TGCGCCAGCAGCCAAGGGTCTAGCTACCCCAATGAGCAGTTCTTC

V: TRBV5-1
D: .
size: few
J: TRBJ2-3
CDR3: CASSPRLVRSSGTSTDTQYF
DNA: TGCGCCAGCAGCCCCAGACTAGTAAGAAGCAGCGGAACTAGCACAGATACGCAGTATTTT

V: TRBV12-3/TRBV12-4
D: .
size: many
J: TRBJ1-6
CDR3: CASRIMTGRSPLHF
DNA: TGTGCCAGCAGAATTATGACAGGTCGATCACCCCTCCACTTT

V: TRBV29-1
D: .
size: many
J: TRBJ2-1
CDR3: CSVAGSGFYNEQFF
DNA: TGCAGCGTAGCAGGGAGCGGATTCTACAATGAGCAGTTCTTC

V: TRBV7-4
D: .
size: many
J: TRBJ1-5
CDR3: CASSSGEGEGNQPQHF
DNA: TGTGCCAGCAGCTCAGGGGAGGGGGAGGGCAATCAGCCCCAGCATTTT

V: TRBV12-3/TRBV12-4
D: .
size: .
J: TRBJ2-3
CDR3: CASSPGRGPTSTDTQYF
DNA: TGTGCCAGCAGCCCTGGGAGGGGGCCTACGAGCACAGATACGCAGTATTTT

V: TRBV21-1
D: .
size: many
J: TRBJ2-7
CDR3: CASSKEMILGLAYEQYF
DNA: TGTGCCAGCAGCAAAGAGATGATACTAGGGTTGGCGTACGAGCAGTACTTC

V: TRBV5-1
D: .
size: many
J: TRBJ1-2
CDR3: CASSLVFGRNYGYTF
DNA: TGCGCCAGCAGCTTGGTTTTCGGGCGTAACTATGGCTACACCTTC

V: TRBV20-1
D: .
size: .
J: TRBJ2-2
CDR3: CSASTANTGELFF
DNA: TGCAGTGCTAGTACCGCGAACACCGGGGAGCTGTTTTTT

V: TRBV5-4
D: TRBD2
size: .
J: TRBJ2-2
CDR3: CASSLGLAVDTGELFF
DNA: TGTGCCAGCAGCCTAGGACTAGCGGTAGACACCGGGGAGCTGTTTTTT

V: TRBV7-8
D: .
size: .
J: TRBJ2-1
CDR3: CASSLVGRTSYNEQFF
DNA: TGTGCCAGCAGCTTAGTGGGGAGGACCTCCTACAATGAGCAGTTCTTC

V: TRBV27
D: TRBD1
size: many
J: TRBJ1-1
CDR3: CASSPPGQGGMRAEAFF
DNA: TGTGCCAGCAGTCCACCCGGCCAGGGGGGAATGAGAGCTGAAGCTTTCTTT

V: TRBV20-1
D: TRBD2
size: .
J: TRBJ2-1
CDR3: CSARDPKRGGYNEQFF
DNA: TGCAGTGCTAGAGATCCTAAGCGGGGGGGATACAATGAGCAGTTCTTC

V: TRBV20-1
D: TRBD1
size: .
J: TRBJ2-7
CDR3: CSARDPGTGPYEQYF
DNA: TGCAGTGCTAGAGATCCCGGGACAGGGCCCTACGAGCAGTACTTC

V: TRBV7-6
D: TRBD1
size: .
J: TRBJ2-7
CDR3: CASSLGTGGTGYEQYF
DNA: TGTGCCAGCAGCTTAGGGACAGGGGGCACAGGCTACGAGCAGTACTTC

V: TRBV18
D: .
size: many
J: TRBJ2-1
CDR3: CASSPRTGTGANEQFF
DNA: TGTGCCAGCTCACCAAGGACCGGGACTGGCGCCAATGAGCAGTTCTTC